This TCR beta chain came from a study of graft-versus-host responses after intestinal transplantation. General study findings and limits: Early post-transplant declines in HvG were associated with peak levels of circulating GvH clones.

The data were produced by immunoSEQ multiplex PCR, yet TCRdb's version contains in-frame clones alone and is incomplete. Of roughly 77,000 clones listed, around 92% are singletons. A note on this clone: Its antigen is not identified.

The CDR3 length is 11 residues. Germline CDR1 is SGDLS and CDR2 is YYNGEE. V was trimmed by 5 bases and J by 5 bases, leaving 5 bases between them. The clonotype was recovered from a human donor who received an intestinal transplant. Sequencing was performed on unstimulated CD8+ T cells sorted from spleen or lymph node cells, taken before intestinal transplant. The rearrangement uses TRBV9 and TRBJ2-1; no firm D call. The CDR3 reads CASSSHNEQFF. The CDR3 bases are TGTGCCAGCAGTTCTCACAATGAGCAGTTCTTC.